This TCR beta chain comes out of a study of human T cells and chemical hapten exposure. The germline gives CDR1 SGHRS, CDR2 YFSETQ. This CDR3 has 16 residues. V shed 2 bases, J shed 3 bases, and the junction held 5 bases outside the gene matches. As for time point: healthy volunteer bleed at 2 weeks. Unfractionated whole blood was the source of the extracted total RNA. TCRdb re-called the RACE reads with MiXCR, one entry per CDR3 protein. This sample has about 130,000 distinct CDR3 sequences, with approximately 9.1% found just once. This clonotype has a handful of counts. The receptor's source is a male donor in good health. Some clones in this sample may be carry-over from other donors' samples. The chain combines TRBV5-1 with TRBJ2-1, with TRBD2 identical over 10 bases. What was sequenced was whole blood. The CDR3 nucleotides are TGCGCCAGCAGCTTACCTAGCGGGAGTATCTACAATGAGCAGTTCTTC. Amino acids: CASSLPSGSIYNEQFF. Full variable domain (rest looked up from reference TRBV5-1 and TRBJ2-1): KAGVTQTPRYLIKTRGQQVTLSCSPISGHRSVSWYQQTPGQGLQFLFEYFSETQRNKGNFPGRFSGRQFSNSRSEMNVSTLELGDSALYLCASSLPSGSIYNEQFFGPGTRLTVL.